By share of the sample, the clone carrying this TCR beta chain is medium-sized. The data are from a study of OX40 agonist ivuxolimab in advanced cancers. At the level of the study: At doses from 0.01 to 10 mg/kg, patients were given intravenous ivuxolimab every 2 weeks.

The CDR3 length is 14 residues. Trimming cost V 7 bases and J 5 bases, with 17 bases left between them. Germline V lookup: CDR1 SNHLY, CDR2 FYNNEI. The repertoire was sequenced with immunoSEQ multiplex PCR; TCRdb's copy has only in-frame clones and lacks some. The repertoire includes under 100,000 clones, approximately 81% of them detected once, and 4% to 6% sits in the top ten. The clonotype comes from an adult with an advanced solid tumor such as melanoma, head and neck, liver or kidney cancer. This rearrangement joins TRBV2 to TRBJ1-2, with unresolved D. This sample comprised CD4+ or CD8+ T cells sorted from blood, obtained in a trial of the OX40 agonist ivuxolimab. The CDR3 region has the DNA TGTGCCAGCACTCCGGAGGGAGGGCTGTATGGCTACACCTTC. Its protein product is CASTPEGGLYGYTF.